Listed below are T cell receptor beta chains from one sample, sequenced in a study of shared clonotypes between healthy human individuals. TCRdb's copy holds only in-frame clones and misses some; the assay was immunoSEQ multiplex PCR. Of around 2.3 million clones detected, 90% to 96% appear once; the ten largest clones hold roughly 0.13%. The sequenced material came from naive CD4+ T cells sorted from blood. Every receptor here comes from a young man in good health. Each CDR3 is given with its conserved first and last residue. The order of the fields is D gene, clone size, V gene, J gene, CDR3 DNA, CDR3 protein. A D gene is named only where the DNA matches it firmly. The size field is filled for only some rows; it gives once, few, many or a size class.

d_call: TRBD2
clone_size: once
v_call: TRBV9
j_call: TRBJ2-2
cdr3_nt: TGTGCCAGCAGCGGCCCTGCGGGGGCGAACACCGGGGAGCTGTTTTTT
cdr3_aa: CASSGPAGANTGELFF

d_call: NA
clone_size: NA
v_call: TRBV27
j_call: TRBJ1-6
cdr3_nt: TGTGCCAGCAGTTTTGGGAAGGGTTCACCCCTCCACTTT
cdr3_aa: CASSFGKGSPLHF

d_call: NA
clone_size: NA
v_call: TRBV30
j_call: TRBJ1-1
cdr3_nt: TGTGCCTGGAGTCCACAGGGAAGCACTGAAGCTTTCTTT
cdr3_aa: CAWSPQGSTEAFF

d_call: TRBD2
clone_size: NA
v_call: TRBV7-2
j_call: TRBJ2-5
cdr3_nt: TGTGCCAGCAGCCCCGACCACCGCGGACTAGTCGGCCCCCAGTACTTC
cdr3_aa: CASSPDHRGLVGPQYF

d_call: TRBD1
clone_size: NA
v_call: TRBV15
j_call: TRBJ2-1
cdr3_nt: TGTGCCACCAGCCTCGGGACAGCTTACAATGAGCAGTTCTTC
cdr3_aa: CATSLGTAYNEQFF

d_call: TRBD2
clone_size: NA
v_call: TRBV28
j_call: TRBJ2-3
cdr3_nt: TGTGCCAGCGAGGGGACTAGGGGGGATACGCAGTATTTT
cdr3_aa: CASEGTRGDTQYF

d_call: TRBD1
clone_size: NA
v_call: TRBV9
j_call: TRBJ1-2
cdr3_nt: TGTGCCAGCGGACCTATGGACAGGAGTAACTATGGCTACACCTTC
cdr3_aa: CASGPMDRSNYGYTF

d_call: NA
clone_size: NA
v_call: TRBV7-9
j_call: TRBJ2-5
cdr3_nt: TGTGCCAGCAGCTTAGCACCCCAAGAGACCCAGTACTTC
cdr3_aa: CASSLAPQETQYF

d_call: NA
clone_size: NA
v_call: TRBV7-2
j_call: TRBJ2-7
cdr3_nt: TGTGCCAGCAGCTTAATTCGGGAATACGAGCAGTACTTC
cdr3_aa: CASSLIREYEQYF

d_call: NA
clone_size: NA
v_call: TRBV7-9
j_call: TRBJ1-1
cdr3_nt: TGTGCCAGCAGCTTAGAGGGTAGGGGGACCATTGAAGCTTTCTTT
cdr3_aa: CASSLEGRGTIEAFF

d_call: NA
clone_size: NA
v_call: TRBV7-9
j_call: TRBJ2-7
cdr3_nt: TGTGCCAGCAGCTTAGGCCTAAACAGGGAGCAGTACTTC
cdr3_aa: CASSLGLNREQYF

d_call: NA
clone_size: NA
v_call: TRBV5-8
j_call: TRBJ1-6
cdr3_nt: TGTGCCAGCAGCTTGGAGGTCCAAAATTCACCCCTCCACTTT
cdr3_aa: CASSLEVQNSPLHF

d_call: NA
clone_size: NA
v_call: TRBV2
j_call: TRBJ2-7
cdr3_nt: TGTGCCAGCAGTACCGGATACAGGGCAGAGCAGTACTTC
cdr3_aa: CASSTGYRAEQYF

d_call: TRBD2
clone_size: NA
v_call: TRBV10-2
j_call: TRBJ2-1
cdr3_nt: TGCGCCAGCAGCCTCCTAGCGGGAGGGCCCGGAGTGAACAATGAGCAGTTCTTC
cdr3_aa: CASSLLAGGPGVNNEQFF

d_call: TRBD2
clone_size: NA
v_call: TRBV29-1
j_call: TRBJ2-7
cdr3_nt: TGCAGCGTTGAAGAGACTAGCGGGCGTCTGCAGTACTTC
cdr3_aa: CSVEETSGRLQYF

d_call: TRBD2
clone_size: once
v_call: TRBV11-3
j_call: TRBJ2-5
cdr3_nt: TGTGCCAGCAGCTTAGGAGGTCGAGGGACTAGCGGGACAGAGACCCAGTACTTC
cdr3_aa: CASSLGGRGTSGTETQYF

d_call: TRBD1
clone_size: NA
v_call: TRBV7-2
j_call: TRBJ1-1
cdr3_nt: TGTGCCAGCAGCTTAGTGGCAGGGGGGGCTGAAGCTTTCTTT
cdr3_aa: CASSLVAGGAEAFF

d_call: NA
clone_size: NA
v_call: TRBV20-1
j_call: TRBJ2-2
cdr3_nt: TGCAGTGCTAGGGAGGTCGGGGAGCTGTTTTTT
cdr3_aa: CSAREVGELFF

d_call: NA
clone_size: NA
v_call: TRBV19
j_call: TRBJ1-4
cdr3_nt: TGTGCCAGTACTCCCCGTGGGTTCCTAACAACTAATGAAAAACTGTTTTTT
cdr3_aa: CASTPRGFLTTNEKLFF

d_call: TRBD1
clone_size: NA
v_call: TRBV18
j_call: TRBJ2-7
cdr3_nt: TGTGCCAGCTCACAAGGGACAGGGACGTACGAGCAGTACTTC
cdr3_aa: CASSQGTGTYEQYF

d_call: NA
clone_size: NA
v_call: TRBV6-5
j_call: TRBJ1-1
cdr3_nt: TGTGCCAGCAGTCCCTCGGGGGGGGTCCCCACTGAAGCTTTCTTT
cdr3_aa: CASSPSGGVPTEAFF

d_call: NA
clone_size: NA
v_call: TRBV28
j_call: TRBJ2-5
cdr3_nt: TGTGCCAGCAGTTTGCCGGGGCTAGAGACCCAGTACTTC
cdr3_aa: CASSLPGLETQYF

d_call: NA
clone_size: NA
v_call: TRBV6-1
j_call: TRBJ1-1
cdr3_nt: TGTGCCAGCAGTGATCCCCAGGTGAGGACTGAAGCTTTCTTT
cdr3_aa: CASSDPQVRTEAFF

d_call: TRBD1
clone_size: NA
v_call: TRBV19
j_call: TRBJ1-6
cdr3_nt: TGTGCCAGTAGTATTTCTACAGGGGCTAATTCACCCCTCCACTTT
cdr3_aa: CASSISTGANSPLHF

d_call: TRBD2
clone_size: NA
v_call: TRBV6-5
j_call: TRBJ2-1
cdr3_nt: TGTGCCAGCAGTTACGGGACTAGAAACAATGAGCAGTTCTTC
cdr3_aa: CASSYGTRNNEQFF

d_call: TRBD2
clone_size: NA
v_call: TRBV7-9
j_call: TRBJ2-7
cdr3_nt: TGTGCCAGCAGCTTAGCGCTGCGGGGACTAGCGGGTAACTCCTACGAGCAGTACTTC
cdr3_aa: CASSLALRGLAGNSYEQYF

d_call: NA
clone_size: once
v_call: TRBV6-4
j_call: TRBJ1-6
cdr3_nt: TGTGCCAGCAGACTAGAACAAGGGAATAATTCACCCCTCCACTTT
cdr3_aa: CASRLEQGNNSPLHF

d_call: TRBD1
clone_size: NA
v_call: TRBV6-5
j_call: TRBJ1-1
cdr3_nt: TGTGCCAGCAGTTACGGACAGGGCGTTGAAGCTTTCTTT
cdr3_aa: CASSYGQGVEAFF

d_call: TRBD1
clone_size: NA
v_call: TRBV6-1
j_call: TRBJ1-1
cdr3_nt: TGTGCCAGCAGGACCGGGACAGCAGGTGAAGCTTTCTTT
cdr3_aa: CASRTGTAGEAFF

d_call: TRBD2
clone_size: NA
v_call: TRBV30
j_call: TRBJ2-4
cdr3_nt: TGTGCCTGGAGTCAGCGGGGGGGAGCCAAAAACATTCAGTACTTC
cdr3_aa: CAWSQRGGAKNIQYF

d_call: NA
clone_size: NA
v_call: TRBV6-5
j_call: TRBJ1-4
cdr3_nt: TGTGCCAGCAGTTATAAGCAGGGGACGAATGAAAAACTGTTTTTT
cdr3_aa: CASSYKQGTNEKLFF

d_call: NA
clone_size: NA
v_call: TRBV6-5
j_call: TRBJ2-3
cdr3_nt: TGTGCCAGCAGCTATTGGGGGGTAACAGATACGCAGTATTTT
cdr3_aa: CASSYWGVTDTQYF

d_call: NA
clone_size: NA
v_call: TRBV9
j_call: TRBJ2-1
cdr3_nt: TGTGCCAGCAGCAAAAGGGACCTAAGAGGTGAGCAGTTCTTC
cdr3_aa: CASSKRDLRGEQFF

d_call: TRBD2
clone_size: NA
v_call: TRBV25-1
j_call: TRBJ2-1
cdr3_nt: TGTGCCACTGGACTAGCGGGAGGGAATGAGCAGTTCTTC
cdr3_aa: CATGLAGGNEQFF

d_call: NA
clone_size: NA
v_call: TRBV4-3
j_call: TRBJ1-2
cdr3_nt: TGCGCCAGCGCTAAAGACATCCAGGCGGGCTATGGCTACACCTTC
cdr3_aa: CASAKDIQAGYGYTF

d_call: TRBD2
clone_size: NA
v_call: TRBV11-2
j_call: TRBJ2-5
cdr3_nt: TGTGCCAGCAGCTTGGGCGGGGGGGCTCTGGAGACCCAGTACTTC
cdr3_aa: CASSLGGGALETQYF

d_call: TRBD1
clone_size: NA
v_call: TRBV25-1
j_call: TRBJ2-7
cdr3_nt: TGTGCCAGCAGTGAATTGGGTTCCATGGGACAGGGAGCCGAGCAGTACTTC
cdr3_aa: CASSELGSMGQGAEQYF

d_call: NA
clone_size: NA
v_call: TRBV7-2
j_call: TRBJ1-4
cdr3_nt: TGTGCCAGCAGCTTTACAGGGTTTGGGGAGGAAAAACTGTTTTTT
cdr3_aa: CASSFTGFGEEKLFF